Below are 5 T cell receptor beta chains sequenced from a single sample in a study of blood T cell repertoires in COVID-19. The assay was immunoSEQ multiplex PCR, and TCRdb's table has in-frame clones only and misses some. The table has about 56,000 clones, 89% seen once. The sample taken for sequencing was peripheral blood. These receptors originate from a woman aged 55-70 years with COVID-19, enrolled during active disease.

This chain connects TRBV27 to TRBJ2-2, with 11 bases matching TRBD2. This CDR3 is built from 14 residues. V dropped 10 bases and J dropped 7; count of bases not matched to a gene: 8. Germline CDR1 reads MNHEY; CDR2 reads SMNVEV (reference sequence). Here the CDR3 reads CATRLAGGHGELFF. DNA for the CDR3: TGTGCCACGCGGCTAGCGGGAGGACACGGGGAGCTGTTTTTT.

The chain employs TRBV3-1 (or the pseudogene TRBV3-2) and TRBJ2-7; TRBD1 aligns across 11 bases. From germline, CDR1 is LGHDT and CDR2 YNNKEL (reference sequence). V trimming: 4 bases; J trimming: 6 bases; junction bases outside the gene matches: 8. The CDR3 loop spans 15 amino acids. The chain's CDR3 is CASSLHGQGAGEQYF. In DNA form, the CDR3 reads TGTGCCAGCAGCCTCCATGGACAGGGGGCGGGCGAGCAGTACTTC.

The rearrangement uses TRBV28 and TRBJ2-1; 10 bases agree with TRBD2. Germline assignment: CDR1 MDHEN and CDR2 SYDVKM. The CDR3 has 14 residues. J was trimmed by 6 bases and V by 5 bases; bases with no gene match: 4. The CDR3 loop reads CASSRASGSNEQFF. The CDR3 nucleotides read TGTGCCAGCAGTCGGGCTAGCGGGAGCAATGAGCAGTTCTTC.

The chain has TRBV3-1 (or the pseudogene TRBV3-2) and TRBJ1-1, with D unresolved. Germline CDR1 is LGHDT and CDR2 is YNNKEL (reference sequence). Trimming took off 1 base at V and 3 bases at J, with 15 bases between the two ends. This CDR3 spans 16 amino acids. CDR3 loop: CASSQVANLAYTEAFF. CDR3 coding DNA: TGTGCCAGCAGCCAAGTGGCGAACCTAGCTTACACTGAAGCTTTCTTT.

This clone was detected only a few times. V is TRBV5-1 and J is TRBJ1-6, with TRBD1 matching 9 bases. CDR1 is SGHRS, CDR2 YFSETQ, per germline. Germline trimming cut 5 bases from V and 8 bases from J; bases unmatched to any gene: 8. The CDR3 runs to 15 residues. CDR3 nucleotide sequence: TGCGCCAGCAGGCGGCGGGACAGGGAAGATTCACCCCTCCACTTT. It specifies CASRRRDREDSPLHF.